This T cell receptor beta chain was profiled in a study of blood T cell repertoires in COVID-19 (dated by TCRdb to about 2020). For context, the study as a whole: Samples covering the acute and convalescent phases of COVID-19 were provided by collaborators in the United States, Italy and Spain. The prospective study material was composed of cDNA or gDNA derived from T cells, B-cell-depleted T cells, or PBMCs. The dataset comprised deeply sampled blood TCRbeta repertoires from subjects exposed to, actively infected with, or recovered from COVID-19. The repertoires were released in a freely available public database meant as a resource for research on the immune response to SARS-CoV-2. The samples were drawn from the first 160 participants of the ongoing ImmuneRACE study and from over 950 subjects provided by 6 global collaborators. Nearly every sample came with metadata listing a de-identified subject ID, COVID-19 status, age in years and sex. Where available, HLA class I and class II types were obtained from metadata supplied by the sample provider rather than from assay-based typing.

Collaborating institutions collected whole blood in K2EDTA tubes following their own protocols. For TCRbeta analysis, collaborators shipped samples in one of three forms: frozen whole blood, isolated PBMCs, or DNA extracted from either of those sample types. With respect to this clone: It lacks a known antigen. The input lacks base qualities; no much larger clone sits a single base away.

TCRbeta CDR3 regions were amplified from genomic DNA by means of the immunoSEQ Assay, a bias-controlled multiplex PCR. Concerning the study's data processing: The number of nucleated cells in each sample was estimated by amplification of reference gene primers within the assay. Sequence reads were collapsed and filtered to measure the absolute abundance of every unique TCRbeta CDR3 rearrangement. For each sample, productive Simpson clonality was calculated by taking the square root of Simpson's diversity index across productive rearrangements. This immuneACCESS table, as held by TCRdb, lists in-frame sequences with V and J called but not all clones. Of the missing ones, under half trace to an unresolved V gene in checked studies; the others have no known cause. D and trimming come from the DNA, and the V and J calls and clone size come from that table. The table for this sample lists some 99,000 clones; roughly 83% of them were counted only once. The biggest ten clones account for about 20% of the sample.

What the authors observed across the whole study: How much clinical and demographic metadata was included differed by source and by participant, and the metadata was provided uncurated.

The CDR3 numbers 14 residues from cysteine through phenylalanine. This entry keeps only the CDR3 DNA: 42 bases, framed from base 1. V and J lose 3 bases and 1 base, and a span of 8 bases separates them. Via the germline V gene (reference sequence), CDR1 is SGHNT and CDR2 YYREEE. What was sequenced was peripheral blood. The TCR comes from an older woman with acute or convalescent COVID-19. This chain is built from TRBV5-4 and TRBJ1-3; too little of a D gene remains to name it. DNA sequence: TGTGCCAGCAGCTCCGGGATGTCTGGAAACACCATATATTTT. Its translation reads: CASSSGMSGNTIYF.